This TCR beta chain is drawn from a study of T-cell memory formation after mild COVID-19. Overall study: TCR clusters showed largely donor specificity. Study-wide findings and caveats: Second-wave clones reaching peak frequency on day 37 lacked confirmed SARS-CoV-2 specificity. CD8+ contracting clones occupied EMRA, while CD4+ ones occupied mainly CM and EM. Clones that contracted from day 15 to 85 had balanced CD4/CD8; later expanders were CD4+ biased.

The V and J ends lost 5 bases and 1 base, in that order; junction bases with no gene match: 1. Germline CDR1 and CDR2: LNHDA and SQIVND (reference sequence). This CDR3 spans 15 amino acids. Comment on this clonotype: Its antigen remains unknown.

From the 5' RACE reads, TCRdb called clonotypes with MiXCR, one entry per CDR3 protein. Of 350,000 to 500,000 distinct CDR3 sequences in the sample, less than 25% were seen once. Sequenced sample: PBMCs or a T cell subset sorted from them (not recorded which). J is TRBJ2-7 and V is TRBV19; 14 nucleotides match TRBD2. This receptor was taken from an adult woman who had mild COVID-19 (a few samples of this study predate the infection). Cell type and time point are not known. This CDR3 reads CASSRLAGGSYEQYF. The CDR3, as DNA: TGTGCCAGTAGTCGACTAGCGGGAGGGTCCTACGAGCAGTACTTC. The whole variable domain, filled in from reference TRBV19 and TRBJ2-7, reads DGGITQSPKYLFRKEGQNVTLSCEQNLNHDAMYWYRQDPGQGLRLIYYSQIVNDFQKGDIAEGYSVSREKKESFPLTVTSAQKNPTAFYLCASSRLAGGSYEQYFGPGTRLTVT.